Listed below are T cell receptor beta chains from one sample, sequenced in a study of blood T cell repertoires in COVID-19. The table came from immunoSEQ multiplex PCR; TCRdb's copy has only in-frame clones and leaves some out. The table has 45,000 or so clones, almost 90% seen once. Sequenced input: peripheral blood. The receptors were sampled from a human donor in a cohort sampled during active COVID-19. Each CDR3 is given with its conserved first and last residue. A D gene is named only where the DNA matches it firmly. Not all rows give a size; the values are once, few, many and, for expanded clones, a class.

clone_size j_call d_call v_call cdr3_aa cdr3_nt
. TRBJ1-5 TRBD1 TRBV9 CASSVGQGAGQPQHF TGTGCCAGCAGCGTAGGACAGGGGGCCGGTCAGCCCCAGCATTTT
. TRBJ2-2 . TRBV11-3 CASSRTNRPGELFF TGTGCCAGCAGTCGGACAAATCGGCCCGGGGAGCTGTTTTTT
. TRBJ1-1 . TRBV3-1/TRBV3-2 CASSQDLSEAFF TGTGCCAGCAGCCAAGATCTAAGTGAAGCTTTCTTT
few TRBJ1-5 TRBD1 TRBV6-6 CASTRTGVDQPQHF TGTGCCAGCACCAGGACAGGTGTGGATCAGCCCCAGCATTTT
. TRBJ2-5 TRBD2 TRBV29-1 CSVEGQRGHQETQYF TGCAGCGTTGAGGGCCAGCGGGGGCATCAAGAGACCCAGTACTTC
. TRBJ1-5 . TRBV5-7 CASHGRAREENQPQHF TGTGCCAGCCACGGGAGGGCCAGGGAGGAGAATCAGCCCCAGCATTTT
. TRBJ1-4 . TRBV7-2 CASSLDRSNSGEKLFF TGTGCCAGCAGCTTAGACAGGTCGAACTCGGGTGAAAAACTGTTTTTT
. TRBJ1-5 . TRBV6-6 CASSYMESNQPQHF TGTGCCAGCAGTTACATGGAGAGCAATCAGCCCCAGCATTTT
. TRBJ1-1 . TRBV7-9 CASHSSVSTEAFF TGTGCCAGCCATTCATCCGTGAGCACTGAAGCTTTCTTT
. TRBJ1-4 TRBD1 TRBV7-9 CASSSTGVPSEKLFF TGTGCCAGCAGCTCTACAGGGGTGCCTTCGGAAAAACTGTTTTTT
few TRBJ1-5 TRBD1 TRBV10-3 CAISGDRESQPQHF TGTGCCATCAGTGGAGACAGGGAGAGTCAGCCCCAGCATTTT
. TRBJ1-6 TRBD1 TRBV7-3 CASSELQGSPLHF TGTGCCAGCAGCGAACTACAGGGGTCACCCCTCCACTTT
. TRBJ2-3 TRBD1 TRBV27 CARRTGRPDTQYF TGTGCCCGCCGGACAGGGCGTCCAGATACGCAGTATTTT
. TRBJ2-7 . TRBV9 CASSARGGHYEQYF TGTGCCAGCAGCGCCCGAGGTGGACACTACGAGCAGTACTTC
. TRBJ1-2 TRBD1 TRBV9 CASSSGTAYLGGYTF TGTGCCAGCAGCTCCGGGACAGCATACCTTGGGGGCTACACCTTC
. TRBJ1-2 . TRBV7-9 CASSLTDLGGTGYTF TGTGCCAGCAGCTTAACCGATTTGGGGGGGACCGGCTACACCTTC
. TRBJ1-5 . TRBV3-1/TRBV3-2 CASSQMAGIQPQHF TGTGCCAGCAGCCAGATGGCAGGGATCCAGCCCCAGCATTTT
. TRBJ2-7 . TRBV27 CASSSRVAYEQYF TGTGCCAGCAGTTCGAGGGTAGCGTACGAGCAGTACTTC
. TRBJ1-1 TRBD1 TRBV18 CASSRTGGRANTEAFF TGTGCCAGCTCACGGACAGGGGGCAGGGCAAACACTGAAGCTTTCTTT
. TRBJ1-1 . TRBV6-1 CASSDGTEAFF TGTGCCAGCAGTGACGGCACTGAAGCTTTCTTT
. TRBJ2-7 . TRBV7-9 CASKGTIFDEQYF TGTGCCAGCAAAGGGACAATCTTTGACGAGCAGTACTTC
few TRBJ2-7 . TRBV5-5 CASSPLDSTYEQYF TGTGCCAGCAGCCCTCTAGACTCGACCTACGAGCAGTACTTC
. TRBJ2-2 . TRBV19 CASTLPLRGGGHNTGELFF TGTGCCAGTACCCTTCCCCTAAGGGGTGGGGGCCACAACACCGGGGAGCTGTTTTTT
. TRBJ2-2 . TRBV4-1 CASSQEGPRTGELFF TGCGCCAGCAGCCAAGAGGGGCCGCGCACCGGGGAGCTGTTTTTT
. TRBJ1-2 . TRBV6-4 CASSLGGGDNYGYTF TGTGCCAGCAGCCTCGGTGGGGGGGATAACTATGGCTACACCTTC
once TRBJ2-7 . TRBV28 CASTNPWGSARGEQYF TGTGCCAGCACCAACCCATGGGGTAGCGCCAGGGGCGAGCAGTACTTC
. TRBJ1-5 TRBD1 TRBV19 CASSRQGAGNQPQHF TGTGCCAGTAGCCGCCAGGGGGCCGGCAATCAGCCCCAGCATTTT
. TRBJ1-2 . TRBV4-3 CASSPGIFGHYGYTF TGCGCCAGCAGCCCAGGGATCTTTGGTCACTATGGCTACACCTTC
. TRBJ2-5 . TRBV13 CASSHGQQETQYF TGTGCCAGCAGCCACGGACAGCAAGAGACCCAGTACTTC
. TRBJ2-1 TRBD2 TRBV5-4 CASRSETSGGTNEQFF TGTGCCAGCAGGTCGGAGACTAGCGGGGGCACCAATGAGCAGTTCTTC
. TRBJ1-1 . TRBV4-3 CASSPGVIRTEAFF TGCGCCAGCAGCCCGGGGGTGATAAGGACTGAAGCTTTCTTT
few TRBJ2-1 . TRBV12-3/TRBV12-4 CASSLGGRWEQFF TGTGCCAGCAGTTTAGGGGGGAGGTGGGAGCAGTTCTTC
few TRBJ1-6 TRBD1 TRBV4-2 CASRPGTGRGLNSPLHF TGTGCCAGCAGACCCGGGACAGGGAGGGGGCTAAACTCACCCCTCCACTTT
. TRBJ2-5 TRBD1 TRBV9 CASSSEGGHRGKETQYF TGTGCCAGCAGCTCGGAGGGCGGTCACAGGGGGAAGGAGACCCAGTACTTC
. TRBJ2-3 . TRBV5-4 CASSAGSFPNTQYF TGTGCCAGCAGCGCCGGGTCTTTTCCAAATACGCAGTATTTT
. TRBJ2-5 . TRBV7-2 CASSLAQAGAPETQYF TGTGCCAGCAGCTTAGCGCAGGCGGGGGCCCCAGAGACCCAGTACTTC
. TRBJ1-5 TRBD1 TRBV23-1 CASRQGEYSNQPQHF TGCGCCAGCAGACAGGGGGAATATAGCAATCAGCCCCAGCATTTT
. TRBJ2-3 . TRBV3-1/TRBV3-2 CASSQGSSTDTQYF TGTGCCAGCAGCCAGGGCAGTAGCACAGATACGCAGTATTTT
. TRBJ1-2 . TRBV19 CASSMVPGVDGYTF TGTGCCAGTAGTATGGTGCCAGGGGTGGATGGCTACACCTTC
few TRBJ2-7 TRBD1 TRBV10-1 CASGGQGREQYF TGCGCCAGCGGCGGACAGGGCCGCGAGCAGTACTTC
. TRBJ2-3 TRBD2 TRBV9 CASSSHAGGSGGVDTQYF TGTGCCAGCAGCTCCCACGCAGGGGGTAGCGGGGGGGTAGATACGCAGTATTTT
. TRBJ2-1 . TRBV7-7 CASSLGGGAIFNEQFF TGTGCTAGCAGCTTAGGTGGGGGGGCCATTTTCAATGAGCAGTTCTTC
. TRBJ1-5 . TRBV10-3 CASHDRTDNQPQHF TGTGCCTCCCACGACAGGACGGATAATCAGCCCCAGCATTTT
. TRBJ1-4 . TRBV4-2 CASSQDRGTDREKLFF TGTGCCAGCAGCCAAGACAGAGGGACTGACCGTGAAAAACTGTTTTTT
. TRBJ1-2 TRBD1 TRBV14 CASSQPPEGAYGYTF TGTGCCAGCAGCCAGCCCCCAGAGGGGGCCTATGGCTACACCTTC
. TRBJ2-1 TRBD2 TRBV10-3 CAISVSGGAFSEQFF TGTGCCATCAGTGTTAGCGGGGGGGCTTTTAGTGAGCAGTTCTTC
. TRBJ1-6 . TRBV6-6 CASTFSGTYNSPLHF TGTGCCAGCACATTCTCCGGGACCTATAATTCACCCCTCCACTTT
. TRBJ2-2 . TRBV6-6 CASSYLGELFF TGTGCCAGCAGTTATCTCGGGGAGCTGTTTTTT
. TRBJ1-5 TRBD1 TRBV7-2 CASSPRTGGTFGNQPQHF TGTGCCAGCAGCCCCCGGACAGGGGGAACCTTTGGGAATCAGCCCCAGCATTTT
. TRBJ2-1 . TRBV5-8 CASSFRGRYNEQFF TGTGCCAGCAGCTTTCGAGGGAGGTACAATGAGCAGTTCTTC
once TRBJ2-7 . TRBV9 CASSVDLDYEQYF TGTGCCAGCAGCGTAGACCTAGACTACGAGCAGTACTTC
. TRBJ1-5 . TRBV30 CAWMGRVGNQPQHF TGTGCCTGGATGGGCAGGGTGGGGAATCAGCCCCAGCATTTT
. TRBJ2-7 TRBD2 TRBV18 CASSSREGHLGEQYF TGTGCCAGCTCGTCCAGGGAGGGGCACCTTGGGGAGCAGTACTTC
. TRBJ2-5 . TRBV4-2 CASSQDIKGHRASQYF TGTGCCAGCAGCCAAGATATCAAAGGACATCGCGCGTCCCAGTACTTC
once TRBJ1-2 . TRBV12-5 CAPWAAGYGYTF TGTGCCCCCTGGGCCGCAGGCTATGGCTACACCTTC
. TRBJ1-3 . TRBV11-2 CASSLTTGVSSGNTIYF TGTGCCAGCAGCTTAACCACGGGAGTAAGCTCTGGAAACACCATATATTTT
few TRBJ2-2 . TRBV9 CASSPSVFGTVNTGELFF TGTGCCAGCAGCCCGAGCGTTTTTGGGACTGTTAACACCGGGGAGCTGTTTTTT
few TRBJ1-2 TRBD1 TRBV5-4 CASSLPGQGMSYTF TGTGCCAGCAGCTTACCGGGACAGGGTATGAGCTACACCTTC